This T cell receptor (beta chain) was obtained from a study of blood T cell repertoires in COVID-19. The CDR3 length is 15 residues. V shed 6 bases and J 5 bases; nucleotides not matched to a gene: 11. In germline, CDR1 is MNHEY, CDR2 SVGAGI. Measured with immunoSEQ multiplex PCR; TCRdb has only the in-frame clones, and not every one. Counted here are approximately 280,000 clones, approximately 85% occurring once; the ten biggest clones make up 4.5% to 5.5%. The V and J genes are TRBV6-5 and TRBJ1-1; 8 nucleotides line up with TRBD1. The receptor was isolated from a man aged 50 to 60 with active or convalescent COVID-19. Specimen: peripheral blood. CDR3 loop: CASSATGTGGTEAFF. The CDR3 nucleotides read TGTGCCAGCAGCGCCACCGGGACAGGAGGAACTGAAGCTTTCTTT.